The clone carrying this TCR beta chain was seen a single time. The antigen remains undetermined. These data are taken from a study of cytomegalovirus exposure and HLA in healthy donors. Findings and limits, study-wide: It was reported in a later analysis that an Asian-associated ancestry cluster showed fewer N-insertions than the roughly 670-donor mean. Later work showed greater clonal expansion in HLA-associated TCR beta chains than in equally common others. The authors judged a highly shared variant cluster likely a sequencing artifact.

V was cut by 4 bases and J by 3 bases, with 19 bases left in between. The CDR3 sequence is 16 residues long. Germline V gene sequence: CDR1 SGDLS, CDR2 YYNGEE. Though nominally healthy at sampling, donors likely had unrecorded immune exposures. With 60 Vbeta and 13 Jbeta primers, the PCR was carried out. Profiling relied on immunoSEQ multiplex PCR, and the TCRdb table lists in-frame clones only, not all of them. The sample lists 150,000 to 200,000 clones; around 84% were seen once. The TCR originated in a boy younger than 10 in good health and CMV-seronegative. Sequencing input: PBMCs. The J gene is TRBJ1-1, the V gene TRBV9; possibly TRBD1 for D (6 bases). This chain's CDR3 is CASSPRGLATDTEAFF. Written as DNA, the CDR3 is TGTGCCAGCAGCCCCAGGGGTCTGGCGACGGACACTGAAGCTTTCTTT.